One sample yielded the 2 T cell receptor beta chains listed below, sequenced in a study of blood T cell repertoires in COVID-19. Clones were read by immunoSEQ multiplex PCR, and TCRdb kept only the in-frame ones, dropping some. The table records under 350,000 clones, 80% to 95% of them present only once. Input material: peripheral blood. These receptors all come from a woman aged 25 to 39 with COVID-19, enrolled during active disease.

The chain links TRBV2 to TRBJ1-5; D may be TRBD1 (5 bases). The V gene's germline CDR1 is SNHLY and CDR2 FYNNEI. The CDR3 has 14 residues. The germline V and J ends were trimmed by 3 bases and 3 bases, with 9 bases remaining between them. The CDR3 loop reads CASSDRVANQPQHF. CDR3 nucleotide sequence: TGTGCCAGCAGTGACAGGGTCGCCAATCAGCCCCAGCATTTT.

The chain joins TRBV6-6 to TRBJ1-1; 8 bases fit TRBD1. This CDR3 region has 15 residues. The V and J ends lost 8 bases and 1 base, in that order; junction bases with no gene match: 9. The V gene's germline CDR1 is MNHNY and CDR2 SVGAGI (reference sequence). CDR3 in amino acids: CASADSTGANTEAFF. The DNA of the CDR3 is TGTGCCAGCGCAGACTCGACAGGGGCGAACACTGAAGCTTTCTTT.